The clone carrying this TCR beta chain has a handful of counts. Its antigen is as yet unknown. Trimming stripped 7 bases from V and 1 base from J, with 7 bases between. Germline CDR1 and CDR2: MNHEY and SVGAGI. CDR3 length equals 12 residues. The entry originates in a study of identical twins. Study-wide points: Fewer insertions marked abundant cord blood beta clonotypes; young adult naive trended weakly, memory not at all.

TCRdb re-called the 5' RACE reads through MiXCR, storing one row per CDR3 protein. The profile shows approximately 240,000 distinct CDR3 sequences, over 13% of them singletons. The TCR originated in a woman between 18 and 29 years old in good health. The chain couples TRBV6-5 to TRBJ1-1; D is unresolved. Sample: memory (CD45RO+) T cells sorted from blood. The DNA of the CDR3 is TGTGCCAGCACCCGAGGGAACACTGAAGCTTTCTTT. This translates into CASTRGNTEAFF.